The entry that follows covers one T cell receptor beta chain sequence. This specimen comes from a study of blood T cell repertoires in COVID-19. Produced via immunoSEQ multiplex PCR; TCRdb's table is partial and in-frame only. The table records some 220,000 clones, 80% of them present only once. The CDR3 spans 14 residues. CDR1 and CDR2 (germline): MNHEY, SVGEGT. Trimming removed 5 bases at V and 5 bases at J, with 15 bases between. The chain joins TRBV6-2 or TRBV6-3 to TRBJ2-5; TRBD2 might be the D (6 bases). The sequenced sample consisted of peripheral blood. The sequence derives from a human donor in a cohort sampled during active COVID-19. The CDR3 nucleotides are TGTGCCAGCAGTCGCGGGACCCACGACGAGACCCAGTACTTC. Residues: CASSRGTHDETQYF.